Below are 31 T cell receptor beta chains sequenced from a single sample in a study of CD8 T cells in ankylosing spondylitis. TCRdb re-derived calls from the 5' RACE reads in MiXCR, one entry per CDR3 protein. The table includes under 200,000 distinct CDR3 sequences, roughly 10% detected once. The specimen sequenced was blood, either unsorted or a sorted T cell fraction (not recorded which). These receptors were obtained from a female donor with ankylosing spondylitis or in good health (not recorded which).

This clonotype was found many times. CDR3 sequence: CASSLRDRGAHEQYF. DNA of the CDR3: TGCGCCAGCAGCCTCCGGGACAGGGGGGCCCACGAGCAGTACTTC. This chain joins TRBV5-1 and TRBJ2-7; 11 bases map to TRBD1. Per the germline V gene, CDR1 is SGHRS and CDR2 is YFSETQ. The CDR3 runs 15 residues. With 4 bases clipped from V and 5 bases from J, the junction kept 8 bases outside the gene matches. The full variable domain, in which reference TRBV5-1 and TRBJ2-7 provide the parts outside the CDR3, is KAGVTQTPRYLIKTRGQQVTLSCSPISGHRSVSWYQQTPGQGLQFLFEYFSETQRNKGNFPGRFSGRQFSNSRSEMNVSTLELGDSALYLCASSLRDRGAHEQYFGPGTRLTVT.

This clonotype was counted ten times or more. V is TRBV27 and J is TRBJ2-3, with a possible D match to TRBD2 (6 bases). This CDR3 is 13 amino acids long. CDR1 and CDR2 (germline): MNHEY, SMNVEV (reference sequence). The V gene lost 4 bases and the J gene lost 7 bases, with 12 bases spanning the gap. CDR3 nucleotides: TGTGCCAGCAGTTCCGGGGGTCTCCATACGCAGTATTTT. Its protein is CASSSGGLHTQYF.

In its sample, this clonotype ranks as large (0.1 to 1%). Here the CDR3 reads CASSYSDFSASGYEQFF. DNA for the CDR3: TGTGCCAGCAGTTACTCGGATTTCTCGGCTAGCGGCTATGAGCAGTTCTTC. J is TRBJ2-1 and V is TRBV6-2 or TRBV6-3, with TRBD2 matching 7 bases. Unmatched junction bases numbered 13, after V lost 0 bases and J lost 8 bases. Germline loops: CDR1 MNHEY, CDR2 SVGEGT. The CDR3 is made up of 17 amino acids.

This clonotype was detected only a few times. The chain has TRBV30 and TRBJ1-1; D call uncertain. This CDR3 is 13 amino acids long. Looked up from germline, CDR1 is GTSNPN and CDR2 is SVGIG (reference sequence). V was cut by 3 bases and J by 0 bases, with 8 bases left in between. The CDR3 protein is CAWSQLMNTEAFF. CDR3 in DNA: TGTGCCTGGAGCCAACTCATGAACACTGAAGCTTTCTTT. The variable domain in full, completed from reference TRBV30 and TRBJ1-1, reads SQTIHQWPATLVQPVGSPLSLECTVEGTSNPNLYWYRQAAGRGLQLLFYSVGIGQISSEVPQNLSASRPQDRQFILSSKKLLLSDSGFYLCAWSQLMNTEAFFGQGTRLTVV.

This clonotype was counted between two and nine times. This chain connects TRBV10-2 to TRBJ2-2, with D maybe TRBD2 (5 bases). Germline CDR1 is WSHSY and CDR2 is SAAADI. The CDR3 length is 15 residues. V shed 8 bases and J shed 3 bases, with 16 bases lying between them. The CDR3 sequence is CASGYEGLDTGELFF. The CDR3 DNA reads TGCGCCAGCGGTTATGAGGGTTTAGACACCGGGGAGCTGTTTTTT.

This clonotype showed up just a few times. The chain couples TRBV20-1 to TRBJ2-6, with D unclear. Germline CDR1 and CDR2: DFQATT and SNEGSKA (reference sequence). V was shortened by 5 bases and J by 0 bases, with 8 bases between the two germline ends. The CDR3 runs to 14 residues. The CDR3 coding sequence is TGCAGTGCTTTTACCCCCTCTGGGGCCAACGTCCTGACTTTC. Its protein product is CSAFTPSGANVLTF.

This clonotype was detected only a few times. CDR3 nucleotide sequence: TGTGCCAGCAGGCCTGGACTAGGTGTGGGGGGTGAGCAGTTCTTC. It translates to CASRPGLGVGGEQFF. The gene calls are TRBV7-9 and TRBJ2-1; 7 bases are a match to TRBD2. The germline V gene has CDR1 SEHNR and CDR2 FQNEAQ (reference sequence). The CDR3 is 15 amino acids. Losses at the gene ends were 6 bases for V and 9 bases for J; bases not matched to a gene: 14.

This clonotype was found many times. The V and J genes are TRBV27 and TRBJ2-5; 9 bases match TRBD2. Per germline, CDR1 MNHEY and CDR2 SMNVEV (reference sequence). The trim removed 2 bases at V and 5 bases at J, leaving 6 bases unmatched. The CDR3 runs 15 residues. In DNA, the CDR3 is TGTGCCAGCAGTTTAAATGCGGGAGGGGGGGAGACCCAGTACTTC. As protein: CASSLNAGGGETQYF.

The chain recombines TRBV5-5 with TRBJ2-5; maybe TRBD1 (5 bases). CDR1 is SGHKS, CDR2 YYEKEE, per germline (reference sequence). The V gene lost 5 bases and the J gene lost 5 bases, with 13 bases spanning the gap. The CDR3 runs 13 residues. The CDR3 is CASRGPGLETQYF. In nucleotides, the CDR3 is TGTGCCAGCAGGGGGCCGGGCTTGGAGACCCAGTACTTC.

This clonotype was recorded many times. This chain links TRBV5-1 with TRBJ2-5, with D perhaps matching TRBD2 (6 bases). Trimming pared 0 bases from V and 1 base from J, leaving 16 bases between. CDR1 and CDR2 (germline): SGHRS, YFSETQ. The CDR3 sequence is 17 residues long. CDR3 region: CASSLVVVNSGQETQYF. In DNA form, the CDR3 reads TGCGCCAGCAGCTTGGTGGTGGTGAATAGCGGCCAAGAGACCCAGTACTTC.

This clonotype has only a few counts. The chain is built from TRBV20-1 and TRBJ2-1; 9 nucleotides agree with TRBD2. Unmatched junction bases numbered 0, after V lost 1 base and J lost 2 bases. The CDR3 spans 14 residues. Germline assignment: CDR1 DFQATT and CDR2 SNEGSKA (reference sequence). The CDR3 protein is CSARASGTYNEQFF. CDR3 nucleotides: TGCAGTGCTAGAGCTAGCGGGACCTACAATGAGCAGTTCTTC.

This clonotype was picked up a small number of times. This sequence joins TRBV14 and TRBJ1-2; TRBD1 agrees at 8 bases. The ends lost 7 bases at V and 7 bases at J; junction bases unmatched: 11. CDR1 and CDR2 from the germline V gene are SGHDN and FVKESK. The CDR3 is 14 amino acids. In DNA, the CDR3 is TGTGCCAGCACCCCAGGACAGGGCCCTTTTGGCTACACCTTC. Translation gives CASTPGQGPFGYTF.

The chain links TRBV10-3 to TRBJ2-3; D might be TRBD2 (5 bases). V was trimmed by 2 bases and J by 0 bases, leaving 9 bases between them. Germline V gene data show CDR1 as ENHRY and CDR2 as SYGVKD. The CDR3 length is 15 residues. Here the CDR3 reads CAISELERSTDTQYF. In DNA form, the CDR3 reads TGTGCCATCAGTGAGCTGGAGCGGAGCACAGATACGCAGTATTTT.

This chain links TRBV27 with TRBJ2-7; a possible D gene is TRBD1 (5 bases). The CDR3 loop spans 14 amino acids. V lost 7 bases and J 2 bases, leaving 15 bases between the germline ends. In germline, CDR1 is MNHEY, CDR2 SMNVEV (reference sequence). DNA for the CDR3: TGTGCCAGCACCCCCGAGGCAGGGCCCTACGAGCAGTACTTC. Translation gives CASTPEAGPYEQYF.

This clonotype was picked up many times. The J gene is TRBJ1-2, the V gene TRBV5-6, with D perhaps TRBD1 (5 bases). This CDR3 spans 10 amino acids. V gave up 4 bases and J gave up 7 bases, with 5 bases separating them. Germline V gene sequence: CDR1 SGHDT, CDR2 YYEEEE. This CDR3 is CASSGAGYTF. In nucleotides, the CDR3 is TGTGCCAGCAGCGGGGCTGGCTACACCTTC.

This clonotype came up many times. The chain recombines TRBV6-1 with TRBJ2-2; D may be TRBD2 (5 bases). The CDR3 consists of 18 residues. The V gene's germline CDR1 is MNHNS and CDR2 SASEGT. V lost 0 bases to trimming and J lost 5 bases, with 19 bases between them. CDR3 bases: TGTGCCAGCAGTGAAGCGGTGAGGGCCCCCTTTTGGACCGGGGAGCTGTTTTTT. Translating it yields CASSEAVRAPFWTGELFF.

The rearrangement joins TRBV28 to TRBJ1-2; no clear D gene. This CDR3 comprises 10 residues. V was trimmed by 8 bases and J by 2 bases, leaving 3 bases between them. Per germline, CDR1 MDHEN and CDR2 SYDVKM. In DNA, the CDR3 is TGTGCCAGCGGGAACTATGGCTACACCTTC. Translated: CASGNYGYTF.

The V call is TRBV30, the J call TRBJ2-7; TRBD1 might be the D (6 bases). Trimming pared 2 bases from V and 3 bases from J, leaving 11 bases between. This CDR3 contains 13 residues. The germline V gene has CDR1 GTSNPN and CDR2 SVGIG (reference sequence). The CDR3, as DNA: TGTGCCTGGAGTAGCACAGGGCACTACGAGCAGTACTTC. This gives the protein CAWSSTGHYEQYF. The full variable domain, completed using reference TRBV30 and TRBJ2-7, is SQTIHQWPATLVQPVGSPLSLECTVEGTSNPNLYWYRQAAGRGLQLLFYSVGIGQISSEVPQNLSASRPQDRQFILSSKKLLLSDSGFYLCAWSSTGHYEQYFGPGTRLTVT.

This clonotype was seen at least ten times. The chain carries TRBV7-9 and TRBJ1-2; D remains ambiguous. Germline-derived CDR1 and CDR2 are SEHNR and FQNEAQ (reference sequence). CDR3 size: 14 residues. The germline V and J ends were trimmed by 3 bases and 4 bases, with 12 bases remaining between them. DNA of the CDR3: TGTGCCAGCAGCTTGGTTGAGGACCTCTATGGCTACACCTTC. This codes for CASSLVEDLYGYTF. The variable domain in full, with the rest retrieved from reference TRBV7-9 and TRBJ1-2, is DTGVSQNPRHKITKRGQNVTFRCDPISEHNRLYWYRQTLGQGPEFLTYFQNEAQLEKSRLLSDRFSAERPKGSFSTLEIQRTEQGDSAMYLCASSLVEDLYGYTFGSGTRLTVV.

This clonotype came up many times. This chain links TRBV27 with TRBJ2-7, with D maybe TRBD2 (5 bases). This CDR3 region has 12 residues. V was pared by 2 bases and J by 6 bases, with 8 bases between. Germline CDR1 is MNHEY and CDR2 is SMNVEV (reference sequence). The CDR3 DNA reads as TGTGCCAGCAGTTTACGGGGTACCGAGCAGTACTTC. As protein: CASSLRGTEQYF.

The J gene is TRBJ2-3, the V gene TRBV11-2, with D possibly being TRBD1 (7 bases). The CDR3 totals 16 residues. Deletions cut 1 base from V and 3 bases from J, with 14 bases between. Germline assignment: CDR1 SGHAT and CDR2 FQNNGV. The CDR3 loop is CASSLVAGQRTDTQYF. CDR3 nucleotides: TGTGCCAGCAGCTTAGTTGCGGGACAGAGGACAGATACGCAGTATTTT.

The sample holds a few counts of this clonotype. The chain carries TRBV7-3 and TRBJ2-1; TRBD2 aligns across 9 bases. With 2 bases clipped from V and 5 bases from J, the junction kept 16 bases outside the gene matches. The CDR3 consists of 19 residues. Per germline, CDR1 SGHTA and CDR2 FQGTGA. In DNA form, the CDR3 reads TGTGCCAGCAGCTTATTAGGCGGGAGGGCTCCGGTCGGCCACAATGAGCAGTTCTTC. This gives the protein CASSLLGGRAPVGHNEQFF.

This clonotype has a count of ten or more. This chain joins TRBV5-1 and TRBJ1-2; no clear D. The CDR3 runs to 12 residues. V lost 3 bases and J lost 5, with 8 bases in between. Germline V gene sequence: CDR1 SGHRS, CDR2 YFSETQ. CDR3 in amino acids: CASSSRNYGYTF. The CDR3 DNA sequence: TGCGCCAGCAGCTCGCGTAATTATGGCTACACCTTC. Full variable domain (rest looked up from reference TRBV5-1 and TRBJ1-2): KAGVTQTPRYLIKTRGQQVTLSCSPISGHRSVSWYQQTPGQGLQFLFEYFSETQRNKGNFPGRFSGRQFSNSRSEMNVSTLELGDSALYLCASSSRNYGYTFGSGTRLTVV.

This clonotype was detected a few times. The chain is built from TRBV12-3 or TRBV12-4 and TRBJ2-7; weak D call: TRBD1 (6 bases). The CDR3 is 14 amino acids. Trimming took 3 bases from V and 5 from J, leaving 14 bases between them. Here the CDR3 DNA reads TGTGCCAGCAGTTTCAAGGGGGTTCTCGACGAGCAGTACTTC. Translated, it gives CASSFKGVLDEQYF.

The rearrangement links TRBV23-1 to TRBJ1-2, with a possible D match to TRBD1 (6 bases). TRBV23-1 qualifies as an ORF whose function is uncertain. The V end was cut by 1 base, the J end by 8 bases, with 14 bases between. This CDR3 has 14 residues. CDR3 coding DNA: TGCGCCAGCAGTCAATTTCTCTGGGGGCGAGGCTACACCTTC. Translation: CASSQFLWGRGYTF.

This clonotype was seen more than once but under ten times. J is TRBJ1-4 and V is TRBV7-3, with no clear D. This CDR3 comprises 13 residues. The V end was cut by 6 bases, the J end by 8 bases, with 13 bases between. Germline assignment: CDR1 SGHTA and CDR2 FQGTGA. Here the CDR3 DNA reads TGTGCCAGCAGACCAATCCCCGAGGAAAAACTGTTTTTT. It encodes CASRPIPEEKLFF. The full variable domain, completed using reference TRBV7-3 and TRBJ1-4, is GAGVSQTPSNKVTEKGKYVELRCDPISGHTALYWYRQSLGQGPEFLIYFQGTGAADDSGLPNDRFFAVRPEGSVSTLKIQRTERGDSAVYLCASRPIPEEKLFFGSGTQLSVL.

This clonotype was counted many times. The V gene is TRBV7-9, the J gene TRBJ1-2; 8 bases map to TRBD1. Germline V lookup: CDR1 SEHNR, CDR2 FQNEAQ (reference sequence). The CDR3 runs 13 residues. Trimming took 4 bases from V and 8 from J; bases not matched to a gene: 6. As DNA, the CDR3 is TGTGCCAGCAGCTCGGGACAGGAAAAAGGCTACACCTTC. Translated: CASSSGQEKGYTF.

In its sample, this clonotype was seen a few times. This rearrangement joins TRBV2 to TRBJ2-7; D may be TRBD2 (5 bases). The V gene's germline CDR1 is SNHLY and CDR2 FYNNEI. This CDR3 contains 15 residues. Trimming took off 6 bases at V and 7 bases at J, with 22 bases between the two ends. The CDR3 region is CASRGVGGRPTEQYF. The CDR3 DNA reads TGTGCCAGCAGGGGAGTCGGTGGCAGGCCAACGGAGCAGTACTTC.

This clonotype has a count of ten or more. The chain employs TRBV7-9 and TRBJ2-3; D gene uncertain. The germline V and J ends were trimmed by 4 bases and 0 bases, with 14 bases remaining between them. Germline CDR1 SEHNR, CDR2 FQNEAQ (reference sequence). The CDR3 has 16 amino acids. Here the CDR3 DNA reads TGTGCCAGCAGCTCCCCGGAGTCGCCTAGCACAGATACGCAGTATTTT. It is translated as CASSSPESPSTDTQYF.

The chain recombines TRBV9 with TRBJ2-3; no definite D call. There are 12 residues in the CDR3. Looked up from germline, CDR1 is SGDLS and CDR2 is YYNGEE. Trimming shortened V by 3 bases and J by 2 bases, and 4 bases separated the two germline ends. This chain's CDR3 is CASSAYTDTQYF. CDR3 sequence (DNA): TGTGCCAGCAGCGCCTACACAGATACGCAGTATTTT.

This clonotype was seen only a few times. The chain uses TRBV24-1 and TRBJ2-1; D is unclear. Germline V gives CDR1 KGHDR, CDR2 SFDVKD. Trimming left V 5 bases short and J 1 base short, with 17 bases between. This CDR3 contains 17 residues. DNA of the CDR3: TGTGCCACCAGTGCCTTTCCCCCTCACCCGTCCTACAATGAGCAGTTCTTC. Protein sequence: CATSAFPPHPSYNEQFF.